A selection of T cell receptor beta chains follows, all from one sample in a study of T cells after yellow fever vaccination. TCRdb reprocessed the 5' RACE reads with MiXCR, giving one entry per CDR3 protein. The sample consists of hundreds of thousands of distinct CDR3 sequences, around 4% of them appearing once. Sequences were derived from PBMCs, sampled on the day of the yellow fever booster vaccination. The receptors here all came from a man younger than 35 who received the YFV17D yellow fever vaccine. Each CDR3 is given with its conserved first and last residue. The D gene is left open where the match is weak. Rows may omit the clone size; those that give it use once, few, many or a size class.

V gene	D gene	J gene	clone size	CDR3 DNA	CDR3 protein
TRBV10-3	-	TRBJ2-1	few	TGTGCCATCAGTCCGGGACAAGGGCAGTTCTTC	CAISPGQGQFF
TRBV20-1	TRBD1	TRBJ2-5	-	TGCAGTGCTACGGGGACAGGGAGAGAGACCCAGTACTTC	CSATGTGRETQYF
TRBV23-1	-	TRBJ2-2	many	TGCGCCAGCAGTCAATCGTGCCGGACTCACACCGGGGAGCTGTTTTTT	CASSQSCRTHTGELFF
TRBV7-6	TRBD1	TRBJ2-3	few	TGTGCCAGCAGCCCTCAGGGGGCGAGGGCTACAGATACGCAGTATTTT	CASSPQGARATDTQYF
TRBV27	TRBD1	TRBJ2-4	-	TGTGCCAGCCTCGGGACAGGGGAAAACATTCAGTACTTC	CASLGTGENIQYF
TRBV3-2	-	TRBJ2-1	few	TGTGCCAGCAGCCAAGAGGAACTAGCGGGTGAGCAGTTCTTC	CASSQEELAGEQFF
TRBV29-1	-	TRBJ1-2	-	TGCAGCGTTGAGGAGGACTATGGCTACACCTTC	CSVEEDYGYTF
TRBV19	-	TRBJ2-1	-	TGTGCCAGTAACTTGCTGGGGAGCTCCTACAATGAGCAGTTCTTC	CASNLLGSSYNEQFF
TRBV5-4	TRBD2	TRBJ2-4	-	TGTGCCAGTCACAACGGGGGGGAAGCCAAAAACATTCAGTACTTC	CASHNGGEAKNIQYF
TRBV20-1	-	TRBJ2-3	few	TGCAGTGCTAGAGGGGGAGGGGGCCCGATCCGCACAGATACGCAGTATTTT	CSARGGGGPIRTDTQYF
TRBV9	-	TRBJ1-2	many	TGTGCCAGCAGCGCGGGGGTAGGGAACTATGGCTACACCTTC	CASSAGVGNYGYTF
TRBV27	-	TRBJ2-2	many	TGTGCCAGCAGTTTTGGTTACTCCGGGGAGCTGTTTTTT	CASSFGYSGELFF
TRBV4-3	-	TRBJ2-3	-	TGCGCCAGCAGCCACCCTGGGGTAGCAGATACGCAGTATTTT	CASSHPGVADTQYF
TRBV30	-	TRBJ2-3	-	TGTGCCTGGGGCACGAAAGCGACAGATACGCAGTATTTT	CAWGTKATDTQYF
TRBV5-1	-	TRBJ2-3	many	TGCGCCAGCAGCTTGTTGTCTTTAGAGGATACGCAGTATTTT	CASSLLSLEDTQYF
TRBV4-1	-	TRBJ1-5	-	TGCGCCAGCAGCCAAGTAGCGCGGGGGGGAAGCAATCAGCCCCAGCATTTT	CASSQVARGGSNQPQHF
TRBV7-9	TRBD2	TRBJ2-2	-	TGTGCCAGCGCCCCCCGCGGGGGGGCCGTCGGGGAGCTGTTTTTT	CASAPRGGAVGELFF
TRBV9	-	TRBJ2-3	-	TGTGCCAGCAGCGTAGGCCGAGAGAATACGCAGTATTTT	CASSVGRENTQYF
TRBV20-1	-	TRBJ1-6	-	TGCAGTGCTAGAGATTCTCGTACAGGGAGCTCCTATAATTCACCCCTCCACTTT	CSARDSRTGSSYNSPLHF
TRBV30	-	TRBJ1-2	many	TGTGCCTGGAGTTATGAGGGATCGAACTATGGCTACACCTTC	CAWSYEGSNYGYTF
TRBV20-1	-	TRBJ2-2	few	TGCAGTGCTAGAGATCATCGGGGTGGTGGCACCGGGGAGCTGTTTTTT	CSARDHRGGGTGELFF
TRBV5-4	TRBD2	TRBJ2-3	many	TGTGCCAGCGGGACTAGCGGGGGCAGTTTAGATACGCAGTATTTT	CASGTSGGSLDTQYF
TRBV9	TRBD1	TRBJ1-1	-	TGTGCCAGCAGCGTAGGTACAGGGGTCCCTGAAGCTTTCTTT	CASSVGTGVPEAFF
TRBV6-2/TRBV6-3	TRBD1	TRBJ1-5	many	TGTGCCAGCAGCAGGACAGGGTGGGGGCATCAGCCCCAGCATTTT	CASSRTGWGHQPQHF
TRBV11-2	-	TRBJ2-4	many	TGTGCCAGCAGCGCGGTAGGACTCGGAGCCAAAAACATTCAGTACTTC	CASSAVGLGAKNIQYF
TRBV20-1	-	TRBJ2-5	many	TGCAGTGCCGAAGGAGGGTCTGAGACCCAGTACTTC	CSAEGGSETQYF
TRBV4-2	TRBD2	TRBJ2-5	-	TGTGCCAGCAGCCAAGATCTATTTCGGGGGGGCGAAGAGACCCAGTACTTC	CASSQDLFRGGEETQYF
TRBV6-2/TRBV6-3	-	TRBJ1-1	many	TGTGCCAGCAGTGGCGCGACAGTGAACACTGAAGCTTTCTTT	CASSGATVNTEAFF
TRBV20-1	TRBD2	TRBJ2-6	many	TGCAGTGCTTTAGCGGGTGGGAGCTCTGGGGCCAACGTCCTGACTTTC	CSALAGGSSGANVLTF
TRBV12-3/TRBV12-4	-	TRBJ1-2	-	TGTGCCAGCAGCCCCGGATCTGGGGGTCGTGGCTACACCTTC	CASSPGSGGRGYTF
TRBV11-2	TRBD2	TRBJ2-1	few	TGTGCCAGCAGCGACGGACTAGCGGGGGGGGACAATGAGCAGTTCTTC	CASSDGLAGGDNEQFF
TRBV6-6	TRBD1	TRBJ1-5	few	TGTGCCAGCAGTCCCGGGACAGGGGGCCTATTCCGGGATCAGCCCCAGCATTTT	CASSPGTGGLFRDQPQHF
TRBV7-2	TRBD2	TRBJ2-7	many	TGTGCCAGCAGCTTAGTTGCGGGGGGTCCCTACGAGCAGTACTTC	CASSLVAGGPYEQYF
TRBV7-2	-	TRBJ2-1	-	TGTGCCAGCAGAGGCTCCAGAATCAATGAGCAGTTCTTC	CASRGSRINEQFF
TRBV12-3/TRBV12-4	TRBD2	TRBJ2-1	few	TGTGCCAGCGCCGGGGGGGCTTCCTACAATGAGCAGTTCTTC	CASAGGASYNEQFF
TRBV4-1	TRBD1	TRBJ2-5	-	TGCGCCAGCAGCCAGGCCGGGACAGGGGAGTGGGAGACCCAGTACTTC	CASSQAGTGEWETQYF
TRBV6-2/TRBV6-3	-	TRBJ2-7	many	TGTGCCAGCAGTTACTCCGACCAGCGGCACGAGCAGTACTTC	CASSYSDQRHEQYF
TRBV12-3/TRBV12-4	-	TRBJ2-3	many	TGTGCCAGCAGCGCGCGGTTGCCAGATACGCAGTATTTT	CASSARLPDTQYF
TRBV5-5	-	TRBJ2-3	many	TGTGCCAGCAGCTCGAGCGGGCGCACAGATACGCAGTATTTT	CASSSSGRTDTQYF
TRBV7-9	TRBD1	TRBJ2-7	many	TGTGCCAGCAGCTTAGGGACAGGGGTCTACGAGCAGTACTTC	CASSLGTGVYEQYF
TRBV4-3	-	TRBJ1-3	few	TGCGCCAGCAGCCAAGACCCGACAGCTGGAAACACCATATATTTT	CASSQDPTAGNTIYF
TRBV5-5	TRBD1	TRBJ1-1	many	TGTGCCAGCAGCTTGGTCGGAGGGGGCCTGAACACTGAAGCTTTCTTT	CASSLVGGGLNTEAFF
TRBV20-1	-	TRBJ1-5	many	TGCAGTGCCACGACAGGATGGAGCAATCAGCCCCAGCATTTT	CSATTGWSNQPQHF
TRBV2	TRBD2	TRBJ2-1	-	TGTGCCAGCATTAGGGACTTAGCGGGGGGCCCTGTCTACAATGAGCAGTTCTTC	CASIRDLAGGPVYNEQFF
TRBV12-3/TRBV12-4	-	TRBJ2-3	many	TGTGCCAGCAGTTTAACGCCGGATACGCAGTATTTT	CASSLTPDTQYF
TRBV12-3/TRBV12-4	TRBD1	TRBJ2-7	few	TGTGCCAGCGGGTGGACAGGGATGAATTGGTACTTC	CASGWTGMNWYF
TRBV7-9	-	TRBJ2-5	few	TGTGCCAGCAGCCTTGGCCCTAGTTTGGAGACCCAGTACTTC	CASSLGPSLETQYF
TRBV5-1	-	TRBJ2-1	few	TGCGCCAGCAGCTTGGGACAAAGCCAGTACAATGAGCAGTTCTTC	CASSLGQSQYNEQFF
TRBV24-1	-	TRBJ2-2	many	TGTGCCACCAGTGATAGGGGAGCCGGGGAGCTGTTTTTT	CATSDRGAGELFF
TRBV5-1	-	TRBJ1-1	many	TGCGCCAGCAGCTTGGCCGGGGGGATGAACACTGAAGCTTTCTTT	CASSLAGGMNTEAFF
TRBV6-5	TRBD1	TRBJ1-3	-	TGTGCCAGCAGTATCGGACAGGGCAGGGGAAACACCATATATTTT	CASSIGQGRGNTIYF
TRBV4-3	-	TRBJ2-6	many	TGCGCCAGCAGCCAGGACAGTCCCTCTGGGGCCAACGTCCTGACTTTC	CASSQDSPSGANVLTF
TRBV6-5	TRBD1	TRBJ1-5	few	TGTGCCAGCAGCCCCGGGACAGAATATCAGCCCCAGCATTTT	CASSPGTEYQPQHF
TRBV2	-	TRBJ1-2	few	TGTGCCAGCAGTGACGAGGGAATCTATGGCTACACCTTC	CASSDEGIYGYTF
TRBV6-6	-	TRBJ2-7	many	TGTGCCAGCAGCGCCGGCTCGGGGCAGTACTTC	CASSAGSGQYF